This entry is about one TCR beta chain. Clinical histories supplied by participants themselves formed the basis of cohort assignment. Authors' processing steps: The authors estimated nucleated cell counts from reference gene primer amplification. Sequencing was performed with immunoSEQ multiplex PCR; in TCRdb, only in-frame clones are kept and a portion is missing. For V, J and clone size, that table is used; D and trimming come from the DNA. This table has approximately 300,000 clones, roughly 85% appearing once. These data are taken from a study of blood T cell repertoires in COVID-19. As for the study in general: The origin of the acute and convalescent COVID-19 samples was the United States, Italy and Spain. T cells, B-cell-depleted T cells, or PBMCs supplied cDNA or gDNA.

Source material: PBMCs or T cells enriched from blood (not recorded which). The clonotype was recovered from a woman aged 25 to 39 who had recovered from COVID-19.

For the CDR3, the DNA is TGTGCCAGCAGTTACAGGACAGGGCCTATGAACACTGAAGCTTTCTTT. Its protein is CASSYRTGPMNTEAFF. This chain uses TRBV6-6 with TRBJ1-1, with TRBD1 matching 8 bases. From germline, CDR1 is MNHNY and CDR2 SVGAGI (reference sequence). CDR3 length: 16 amino acids. Trimming at V came to 2 bases and at J to 0 bases, leaving 5 bases not matched to a gene.